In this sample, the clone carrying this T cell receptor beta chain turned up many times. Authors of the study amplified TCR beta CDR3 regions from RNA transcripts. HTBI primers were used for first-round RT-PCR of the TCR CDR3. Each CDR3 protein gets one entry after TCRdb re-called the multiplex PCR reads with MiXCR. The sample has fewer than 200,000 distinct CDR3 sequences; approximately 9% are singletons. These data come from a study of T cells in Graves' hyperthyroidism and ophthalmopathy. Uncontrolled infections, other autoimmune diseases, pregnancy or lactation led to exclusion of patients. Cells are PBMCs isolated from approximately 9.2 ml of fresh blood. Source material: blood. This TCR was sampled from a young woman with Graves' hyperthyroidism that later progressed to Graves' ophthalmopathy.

The CDR3 sequence is CASSLGTSDIYSYNEQFF. CDR3 in DNA: TGTGCCAGCAGTTTAGGGACTAGCGATATCTACTCCTACAATGAGCAGTTCTTC. This chain uses TRBV28 with TRBJ2-1, with 10 bases fitting TRBD2. The CDR3 has 18 residues. CDR1 and CDR2 (germline): MDHEN, SYDVKM. V was clipped by 2 bases and J by 0 bases; unmatched bases: 7.